The clone carrying this T cell receptor beta chain has a count of ten or more. TCRdb re-called the 5' RACE reads through MiXCR, storing one row per CDR3 protein. The sample has under 50,000 distinct CDR3 sequences, roughly 5.5% seen once. This entry comes from a study of early T cells in non-severe SARS-CoV-2 infection. Study in general: Bulk RNA taken from unsorted whole blood was sequenced, leaving chains unpaired.

V gave up 4 bases and J gave up 5 bases; unmatched junction bases: 6. The CDR3 runs to 16 residues. The V gene's germline CDR1 is MGHDK and CDR2 SYGVNS. The chain uses TRBV25-1 and TRBJ2-1, with 12 bases lining up with TRBD2. Material: whole blood. The receptor was isolated from an adult who was a healthcare worker with PCR-confirmed SARS-CoV-2 infection or an uninfected control (not recorded which). CDR3 in amino acids: CASSATSGGWNNEQFF. DNA for the CDR3: TGTGCCAGCAGTGCCACTAGCGGGGGGTGGAACAATGAGCAGTTCTTC.